Below are 5 T cell receptor beta chains sequenced from a single sample in a study of blood T cell repertoires in COVID-19. Using immunoSEQ multiplex PCR, the repertoire was profiled, and TCRdb retains in-frame clones only, with some absent. The sample lists 100,000 to 150,000 clones, approximately 80% occurring once. Sequenced: peripheral blood. The origin of the receptors is a woman aged 45-65 years with acute or convalescent COVID-19.

This clone was seen only once. This chain connects TRBV9 to TRBJ1-1; TRBD1 agrees at 8 bases. The CDR3 is made up of 14 amino acids. Looked up from germline, CDR1 is SGDLS and CDR2 is YYNGEE. The V segment lost 4 bases and the J segment 1 base; nucleotides outside the gene matches: 3. The CDR3 loop reads CASSRTGGNTEAFF. CDR3 nucleotides: TGTGCCAGCAGCCGTACAGGGGGGAACACTGAAGCTTTCTTT.

The rearrangement uses TRBV27 and TRBJ1-6; tentative D call: TRBD1 (5 bases). Germline CDR1 MNHEY, CDR2 SMNVEV (reference sequence). The germline V and J ends were trimmed by 6 bases and 0 bases, with 9 bases remaining between them. The CDR3 is made up of 15 amino acids. The CDR3 DNA reads as TGTGCCAGCAGACAGGCGAGCTCCTATAATTCACCCCTCCACTTT. This sequence encodes CASRQASSYNSPLHF.

The rearrangement links TRBV5-1 to TRBJ1-6; 7 bases agree with TRBD1. In germline, CDR1 is SGHRS, CDR2 YFSETQ. V lost 6 bases and J lost 7; bases outside the gene matches: 16. The CDR3 length is 17 residues. CDR3 sequence reads: CASKRDPGQPKNSPLHF. CDR3 in DNA: TGCGCCAGCAAAAGGGACCCGGGACAGCCTAAGAATTCACCCCTCCACTTT.

The chain links TRBV6-5 to TRBJ1-5, with 7 bases lining up with TRBD1. This CDR3 has 13 amino acids. Unmatched junction bases numbered 6, after V lost 6 bases and J lost 7 bases. The germline V gene encodes CDR1 MNHEY and CDR2 SVGAGI. For the CDR3, the DNA is TGTGCCAGCAGGTCAACAGGGGCCCAGCCCCAGCATTTT. This gives the protein CASRSTGAQPQHF.

As DNA, the CDR3 is TGTGCCAGCAGCCAAGATCAAAACAGGGCTAAGCAGTACTTC. Residues: CASSQDQNRAKQYF. The chain carries TRBV3-1 (or the pseudogene TRBV3-2) and TRBJ2-7; the D gene is possibly TRBD1 (6 bases). Germline V CDR1 and CDR2: LGHDT, YNNKEL (reference sequence). This CDR3 spans 14 amino acids. Trimming cost V 0 bases and J 8 bases, with 14 bases left between them.